Below, 28 T cell receptor beta chains from the same sample are listed, as sequenced in a study of cytomegalovirus exposure and HLA in healthy donors. Primers: 60 Vbeta forward and 13 Jbeta reverse. Profiling relied on immunoSEQ multiplex PCR, and the TCRdb table lists in-frame clones only, not all of them. The data show under 200,000 clones, approximately 80% seen once. The sequenced material came from PBMCs. These receptors were collected from a man aged 40-49 years in good health and CMV-seronegative.

This clone was seen a few times. V gene TRBV4-1 combines with J gene TRBJ2-7, with 9 bases matching TRBD2. The CDR3 spans 16 residues. The germline gives CDR1 MGHRA, CDR2 YSYEKL. Losses at the gene ends were 6 bases for V and 0 bases for J; bases not matched to a gene: 9. This chain's CDR3 is CASSHSTSGPSYEQYF. CDR3 DNA sequence: TGCGCCAGCAGTCACTCTACTAGCGGGCCCTCCTACGAGCAGTACTTC.

V gene TRBV7-3 combines with J gene TRBJ2-3; 13 bases align to TRBD2. J gave up 4 bases and V 4 bases, and 2 bases lay outside the gene matches. The CDR3 extends over 15 amino acids. From germline, CDR1 is SGHTA and CDR2 FQGTGA. The CDR3 DNA sequence: TGTGCCAGCAGCTGGACTAGCGGGGGTGCAGATACGCAGTATTTT. Amino acids: CASSWTSGGADTQYF.

This chain connects TRBV6-5 to TRBJ1-1, with D perhaps matching TRBD1 (5 bases). This CDR3 is 13 amino acids long. Germline assignment: CDR1 MNHEY and CDR2 SVGAGI. V lost 6 bases, J lost 2 bases, and 10 bases lay in between. CDR3 DNA: TGTGCCAGCAGAAGACAGACTAACACTGAAGCTTTCTTT. This gives the protein CASRRQTNTEAFF.

V usage is TRBV30 and J usage is TRBJ2-1; TRBD2 aligns across 7 bases. The V gene end was trimmed by 2 bases and the J gene end by 15 bases; junction bases not matched to a gene: 7. Germline V lookup: CDR1 GTSNPN, CDR2 SVGIG (reference sequence). The CDR3 covers 11 residues. This CDR3 reads CAWSLREAGFF. The CDR3, as DNA: TGTGCCTGGAGTCTCCGGGAGGCGGGGTTCTTC.

This rearrangement joins TRBV30 to TRBJ1-5, with TRBD1 as a possible D gene (6 bases). Looked up from germline, CDR1 is GTSNPN and CDR2 is SVGIG (reference sequence). The CDR3 runs to 14 residues. The V gene lost 3 bases and the J gene lost 6 bases, with 15 bases spanning the gap. CDR3 protein: CAWSAGDGSQPQHF. The CDR3 bases are TGTGCCTGGAGCGCAGGGGACGGTAGTCAGCCCCAGCATTTT.

The V gene is TRBV30, the J gene TRBJ1-2; D ambiguous. Trimming cost V 3 bases and J 8 bases, with 25 bases left between them. CDR1 GTSNPN and CDR2 SVGIG come from the germline V gene (reference sequence). The CDR3 extends over 16 amino acids. The DNA of the CDR3 is TGTGCCTGGAGACCCTCCGCGGCCGGGAATAAGGTCGGCTACACCTTC. Encoded protein: CAWRPSAAGNKVGYTF.

The J gene is TRBJ2-5, the V gene TRBV5-1, with 10 bases matching TRBD2. The DNA matches TRBJ2-7 better at its end, which makes the J call doubtful. The CDR3 runs 15 residues. The V gene's germline CDR1 is SGHRS and CDR2 YFSETQ. The CDR3 nucleotides are TGCGCCAGCAGCTCAAGGACTAGCGGAAACTACGAGCAGTACTTC. This sequence encodes CASSSRTSGNYEQYF.

As regards this clone: This sample includes further DNA sequences coding for the same CDR3. The chain has TRBV6-5 and TRBJ1-2; D possibly corresponds to TRBD1 (6 bases). CDR3 length: 16 residues. Germline loops: CDR1 MNHEY, CDR2 SVGAGI. The V end lost 3 bases, the J end lost 6 bases, and 20 bases lay between the germline ends. The CDR3 sequence is CASSYSIQTGVHGYTF. The CDR3, as DNA: TGTGCCAGCAGTTATTCGATCCAGACAGGTGTTCATGGCTACACCTTC.

This clone occurred a few times. This chain links TRBV5-6 with TRBJ1-6; TRBD1 matches at 7 bases. Germline V gene data show CDR1 as SGHDT and CDR2 as YYEEEE. With 2 bases clipped from V and 10 bases from J, the junction kept 9 bases outside the gene matches. CDR3 length equals 15 residues. The CDR3 coding sequence is TGTGCCAGCAGCTTACGAGACAGGGCGACATCACCCCTCCACTTT. This gives the protein CASSLRDRATSPLHF.

The chain is built from TRBV28 and TRBJ1-5, with 8 bases matching TRBD1. The junction had 7 bases not matched to a gene; V was cut back by 5 bases and J by 7 bases. Germline-derived CDR1 and CDR2 are MDHEN and SYDVKM. The CDR3 is 14 residues long. The CDR3 DNA reads TGTGCCAGCAGTATAGGACAGGGAGGACAGCCCCAGCATTTT. Translation: CASSIGQGGQPQHF.

This sequence joins TRBV6-5 and TRBJ1-2; D is possibly TRBD1 (5 bases). The CDR3 covers 14 residues. With 2 bases removed from V and 5 bases from J, the gap between germline ends came to 12 bases. CDR1 and CDR2 (germline): MNHEY, SVGAGI. CDR3 amino acids: CASSYRSGGYGYTF. The CDR3 bases are TGTGCCAGCAGTTACAGGTCGGGGGGGTATGGCTACACCTTC.

The genes are TRBV7-9 and TRBJ2-7; D is unresolved. The V gene lost 5 bases and the J gene lost 3 bases, with 5 bases spanning the gap. CDR1 and CDR2 from the germline V gene are SEHNR and FQNEAQ (reference sequence). CDR3 length equals 11 residues. CDR3 in amino acids: CASSLSYEQYF. The CDR3, as DNA: TGTGCCAGCAGCCTAAGCTACGAGCAGTACTTC.

This sequence joins TRBV6-5 and TRBJ1-2; TRBD1 matches at 7 bases. V dropped 6 bases and J dropped 4; count of bases not matched to a gene: 5. The CDR3 loop spans 13 amino acids. The V gene's germline CDR1 is MNHEY and CDR2 SVGAGI. The CDR3 DNA follows: TGTGCCAGCAGAGCGACAGGGTTCTATGGCTACACCTTC. Translating gives CASRATGFYGYTF.

The V call is TRBV27, the J call TRBJ2-5, with TRBD2 matching 10 bases. Trimming took 5 bases from V and 1 from J; bases not matched to a gene: 7. Germline V lookup: CDR1 MNHEY, CDR2 SMNVEV (reference sequence). CDR3 length: 16 amino acids. The CDR3 is CASSPPSGGGQETQYF. The CDR3 region has the DNA TGTGCCAGCAGTCCCCCGAGCGGGGGGGGCCAAGAGACCCAGTACTTC.

The genes are TRBV25-1 and TRBJ2-7, with 9 bases fitting TRBD1. Germline V gene data show CDR1 as MGHDK and CDR2 as SYGVNS. V lost 5 bases and J lost 2; bases outside the gene matches: 7. CDR3 size: 15 residues. This CDR3 is CASSPHRGRPYEQYF. DNA for the CDR3: TGTGCCAGCAGTCCCCACAGGGGGCGCCCCTACGAGCAGTACTTC.

The chain couples TRBV9 to TRBJ1-2, with a possible D match to TRBD1 (5 bases). Trimming took off 4 bases at V and 6 bases at J, with 7 bases between the two ends. In germline, CDR1 is SGDLS, CDR2 YYNGEE. The CDR3 covers 11 residues. Here the CDR3 DNA reads TGTGCCAGCAGCCCAGGGCATGGCTACACCTTC. This sequence encodes CASSPGHGYTF.

This clone occurred a few times. The rearrangement joins TRBV2 to TRBJ2-5; tentatively, D is TRBD1 (5 bases). Germline V gene data show CDR1 as SNHLY and CDR2 as FYNNEI. Trimming removed 4 bases at V and 5 bases at J, with 8 bases between. This CDR3 contains 12 residues. The CDR3 reads CASSGSGETQYF. CDR3 DNA: TGTGCCAGCAGTGGATCAGGGGAGACCCAGTACTTC.

This rearrangement joins TRBV25-1 to TRBJ1-2; 10 bases match TRBD1. J gave up 1 base and V 6 bases, and 11 bases lay outside the gene matches. CDR3 length equals 17 residues. Per germline, CDR1 MGHDK and CDR2 SYGVNS. The CDR3 coding sequence is TGTGCCAGCAGCCCAGAAACCCGGGACAGGGGTAACTATGGCTACACCTTC. It codes for CASSPETRDRGNYGYTF.

The chain links TRBV7-9 to TRBJ1-2; perhaps TRBD1 as D (6 bases). V shed 5 bases and J shed 3 bases, with 16 bases lying between them. CDR1 and CDR2 (germline): SEHNR, FQNEAQ (reference sequence). The CDR3 spans 15 residues. As DNA, the CDR3 is TGTGCCAGCAGCACCCCGACGAAGGGGGACTATGGCTACACCTTC. Protein sequence: CASSTPTKGDYGYTF.

The chain has TRBV5-4 and TRBJ1-1; 7 bases match TRBD1. Trimming cost V 5 bases and J 1 base; bases outside gene matches: 2. The CDR3 has 13 residues. Germline loops: CDR1 SGHNT, CDR2 YYREEE (reference sequence). CDR3 sequence: CASRRQGNTEAFF. In DNA form, the CDR3 reads TGTGCCAGCAGGCGACAGGGGAACACTGAAGCTTTCTTT.

The genes are TRBV7-2 and TRBJ1-2; weak D call: TRBD1 (5 bases). Germline V gene sequence: CDR1 SGHTA, CDR2 FQGNSA. There are 12 residues in the CDR3. V was clipped by 4 bases and J by 4 bases, with 7 bases between them. The CDR3 nucleotides read TGTGCCAGCAGCTCCGACAGCTATGGCTACACCTTC. This translates into CASSSDSYGYTF.

The rearrangement uses TRBV18 and TRBJ2-5; 8 nucleotides agree with TRBD2. Germline CDR1 KGHSH, CDR2 LQKENI. V shed 4 bases, J shed 2 bases, and the junction held 3 bases outside the gene matches. The CDR3 totals 14 residues. In nucleotides, the CDR3 is TGTGCCAGCTCACTGGCTAGCGGGCAAGAGACCCAGTACTTC. This sequence encodes CASSLASGQETQYF. The entire variable domain, with the rest obtained from reference TRBV18 and TRBJ2-5, is as follows: NAGVMQNPRHLVRRRGQEARLRCSPMKGHSHVYWYRQLPEEGLKFMVYLQKENIIDESGMPKERFSAEFPKEGPSILRIQQVVRGDSAAYFCASSLASGQETQYFGPGTRLLVL.

The count of this clone is one. The chain uses TRBV4-1 and TRBJ2-3; D might be TRBD1 (6 bases). Per the germline V gene, CDR1 is MGHRA and CDR2 is YSYEKL. V was trimmed by 3 bases and J by 4 bases, leaving 20 bases between them. CDR3 length: 17 residues. This CDR3 is CASSHLGRTVGADTQYF. The CDR3 DNA follows: TGCGCCAGCAGCCATTTGGGCAGGACAGTAGGGGCAGATACGCAGTATTTT.

This clone has just a few counts. The V and J genes are TRBV6-1 and TRBJ2-5; 10 bases fit TRBD1. The ends lost 11 bases at V and 0 bases at J; junction bases unmatched: 9. Germline CDR1 and CDR2: MNHNS and SASEGT. CDR3 size: 15 residues. CDR3 region: CAAPTGQGDQETQYF. The CDR3 DNA follows: TGTGCCGCCCCCACCGGACAGGGGGACCAAGAGACCCAGTACTTC.

This chain uses TRBV7-3 with TRBJ2-6, with D hard to call. The CDR3 sequence is 17 residues long. V lost 2 bases, J lost 0 bases, and 11 bases lay in between. Germline-derived CDR1 and CDR2 are SGHTA and FQGTGA. As DNA, the CDR3 is TGTGCCAGCAGCTTATCCTTCGGGTCCTCTGGGGCCAACGTCCTGACTTTC. Its protein is CASSLSFGSSGANVLTF. The full variable domain, in which reference TRBV7-3 and TRBJ2-6 provide the parts outside the CDR3, is GAGVSQTPSNKVTEKGKYVELRCDPISGHTALYWYRQSLGQGPEFLIYFQGTGAADDSGLPNDRFFAVRPEGSVSTLKIQRTERGDSAVYLCASSLSFGSSGANVLTFGAGSRLTVL.

The chain uses TRBV16 and TRBJ2-2; D might be TRBD1 (6 bases). CDR3 length: 14 amino acids. The germline V and J ends were trimmed by 3 bases and 7 bases, with 12 bases remaining between them. The germline V gene encodes CDR1 KGHSY and CDR2 FQNENV. The CDR3 loop is CASSHWGRIGELFF. The CDR3 DNA follows: TGTGCCAGCAGCCATTGGGGGCGCATCGGGGAGCTGTTTTTT.

The CDR3 region is CASSVSVPGWTEAFF. In DNA form, the CDR3 reads TGCGCCAGCAGTGTATCGGTCCCCGGGTGGACTGAAGCTTTCTTT. This chain joins TRBV10-2 and TRBJ1-1; no reliable D call. Germline CDR1 and CDR2: WSHSY and SAAADI. The CDR3 sequence is 15 residues long. The V end was cut by 4 bases, the J end by 5 bases, with 17 bases between.

V usage is TRBV18 and J usage is TRBJ2-1, with D perhaps TRBD2 (6 bases). CDR1 is KGHSH and CDR2 is LQKENI in the germline V gene. V lost 3 bases to trimming and J lost 5 bases, with 11 bases between them. The CDR3 sequence is 14 residues long. CDR3 protein: CASSPGGVNNEQFF. Here the CDR3 DNA reads TGTGCCAGCTCACCCGGAGGGGTGAACAATGAGCAGTTCTTC.